This T cell receptor beta chain was retrieved from a study of somatic mutations in cytotoxic T cells in rheumatoid arthritis. Turning to the study itself: Including V beta1+ cells that were sequenced for TCRB, some T-cell populations stained with V beta antibodies were flow-sorted at nearly 100% purity. General study points: About an eighth of the roughly 60 patients had a largest CD8+ clone above 20% of CD8+ cells. In the expanded CD8+ clones, the antigen targets remained unknown. Rheumatoid arthritis patients showed CD8+ clonality increasing with age, unlike healthy controls.

Data came from immunoSEQ multiplex PCR; TCRdb stores just in-frame clones and leaves some out. In the table there are 6,000 or so clones, 70% to 80% of which are singletons. In the case of this clone: Its antigen is currently unknown.

From germline, CDR1 is ENHRY and CDR2 SYGVKD. The trim removed 10 bases at V and 5 bases at J, leaving 19 bases unmatched. This CDR3 spans 17 amino acids. Sequencing was done on a sample of CD8+ T cells sorted from blood. The receptor was isolated from a woman in her fifties or sixties in good health. The chain is built from TRBV10-3 and TRBJ2-1; 8 nucleotides line up with TRBD2. This CDR3 reads CATKPSSSGGANNEQFF. The CDR3 region has the DNA TGTGCCACCAAACCTTCCTCTTCCGGGGGGGCCAACAATGAGCAGTTCTTC.